This T cell receptor beta chain was found in a study of blood T cell repertoires in COVID-19. The wider study: PBMCs, B-cell-depleted T cells, or T cells were the source of the cDNA or gDNA that made up the material.

TCRdb's table, derived via immunoSEQ multiplex PCR, lists solely in-frame clones and lacks some. Among more than 80,000 clones listed, roughly 84% were seen once. V was trimmed by 1 base and J by 2 bases, leaving 11 bases between them. The CDR3 is 15 amino acids. CDR1 is LGHNA, CDR2 YNFKEQ, per germline. This receptor was identified in a woman of 80 years or more with COVID-19, enrolled during active disease. V and J are TRBV4-2 and TRBJ1-1; D possibly corresponds to TRBD1 (6 bases). Sequencing was performed on peripheral blood. DNA for the CDR3: TGTGCCAGCAGCCAAGCCAGCGGGGGCAACACTGAAGCTTTCTTT. It yields the protein CASSQASGGNTEAFF.